The subject of this entry is one T cell receptor (beta chain). What it binds is unknown. This record belongs to a study of STAT3 mutations in large granular lymphocyte leukemia. Study findings and constraints: At least one immunodominant TCR beta clonotype appeared in every T-cell large granular lymphocyte leukemia patient.

The CDR3 runs 16 residues. Trimming took 8 bases from V and 3 from J, leaving 22 bases between them. Germline CDR1 MDHEN, CDR2 SYDVKM. TCRbeta libraries averaged around 41,000 productive templates per sample. Generated by immunoSEQ multiplex PCR, the TCRdb table keeps only in-frame clones and is missing some. This table has roughly 46,000 clones, about 81% appearing once. V usage is TRBV28 and J usage is TRBJ2-5, with D possibly TRBD2 on 6 matching bases. The receptor comes from a human donor with T large granular lymphocyte leukemia. Some clones in this sample may be carry-over from other donors' samples. Sequenced input: PBMCs. The CDR3 is CASGVGGQLGKETQYF. The CDR3 nucleotides read TGTGCCAGCGGGGTAGGAGGGCAGCTAGGCAAAGAGACCCAGTACTTC.